The rows below give T cell receptor beta chains drawn from one sample of a study of PD-1 blockade in classical Hodgkin lymphoma. TCRdb keeps only in-frame clones here, not all; method: immunoSEQ multiplex PCR. The table includes about 9,500 clones, 80% to 90% detected once. Sequencing input: CD8+ T cells from blood. All receptors come from a human donor with classical Hodgkin lymphoma. Both conserved end residues are part of each CDR3. The D gene is left open where the match is weak. Size tells how often a clone was seen (once, few, many) or the class of an expanded clone, and some rows leave it out.

J gene	clone size	V gene	D gene	CDR3 protein	CDR3 DNA
TRBJ1-1	.	TRBV25-1	.	CASRPGGVRRAEAFF	TGTGCCAGCAGGCCCGGGGGGGTTAGGAGGGCTGAAGCTTTCTTT
TRBJ2-3	.	TRBV7-9	TRBD1	CASSIRQGGTDTQYF	TGTGCCAGCAGCATAAGACAGGGTGGGACAGATACGCAGTATTTT
TRBJ2-1	.	TRBV18	TRBD2	CASRAGGLYNEQFF	TGTGCCAGCCGAGCGGGGGGGCTGTACAATGAGCAGTTCTTC
TRBJ2-1	.	TRBV6-1	.	CASSEEAGSHNEQFF	TGTGCCAGCAGTGAGGAGGCGGGGAGTCACAATGAGCAGTTCTTC
TRBJ1-4	.	TRBV28	.	CASSSFLAGETNEKLFF	TGTGCCAGCAGTTCCTTCTTAGCAGGGGAAACTAATGAAAAACTGTTTTTT
TRBJ2-4	.	TRBV11-2	TRBD2	CASSFILAGETGNIQYF	TGTGCCAGCAGCTTTATACTAGCGGGGGAGACGGGGAACATTCAGTACTTC
TRBJ2-5	.	TRBV7-9	.	CASSLEASQVRETQYF	TGTGCCAGCAGCTTAGAGGCCTCCCAGGTCCGGGAGACCCAGTACTTC
TRBJ2-7	.	TRBV7-9	.	CASSSRDSYEQYF	TGTGCCAGCAGCTCGCGGGACAGCTACGAGCAGTACTTC
TRBJ2-5	.	TRBV6-4	.	CASSDGQGGQETQYF	TGTGCCAGCAGTGACGGGCAGGGTGGCCAAGAGACCCAGTACTTC
TRBJ1-5	.	TRBV19	.	CASSILGGTQPQHF	TGTGCCAGTAGTATATTGGGGGGGACTCAGCCCCAGCATTTT
TRBJ2-1	.	TRBV4-3	.	CASNAAHRGSYNEQFF	TGCGCCAGCAATGCCGCCCACCGCGGATCCTACAATGAGCAGTTCTTC
TRBJ2-1	.	TRBV13	TRBD1	CASSLLPGQYNEQFF	TGTGCCAGCAGCTTATTACCGGGACAGTACAATGAGCAGTTCTTC
TRBJ2-1	.	TRBV7-9	.	CASSLEGSSYNEQFF	TGTGCCAGCAGCTTAGAGGGTAGCTCCTACAATGAGCAGTTCTTC
TRBJ2-5	.	TRBV9	.	CASSGQGRRETQYF	TGTGCCAGCAGCGGTCAGGGGAGACGGGAGACCCAGTACTTC
TRBJ1-1	.	TRBV14	.	CASSQGWHRGWNTEAFF	TGTGCCAGCAGCCAAGGTTGGCACCGAGGGTGGAACACTGAAGCTTTCTTT
TRBJ2-3	once	TRBV10-3	TRBD1	CAISRQGSTDTQYF	TGTGCCATCAGTCGACAGGGGAGCACAGATACGCAGTATTTT
TRBJ2-4	.	TRBV11-2	.	CASSSGIQYF	TGTGCCAGCAGCTCCGGCATTCAGTACTTC
TRBJ1-1	.	TRBV30	.	CAWSRGSEAFF	TGTGCCTGGAGCAGGGGCTCTGAAGCTTTCTTT
TRBJ2-2	.	TRBV9	.	CASSVLVPPGELFF	TGTGCCAGCAGCGTACTAGTCCCCCCCGGGGAGCTGTTTTTT
TRBJ2-3	.	TRBV7-8	.	CASSLYRVSTDTQYF	TGTGCCAGCAGCTTATATAGGGTTAGCACAGATACGCAGTATTTT
TRBJ2-7	.	TRBV28	.	CASSLRYEQYF	TGTGCCAGCAGTCTCAGGTACGAGCAGTACTTC
TRBJ1-3	.	TRBV6-6	TRBD1	CASSRTGERGTIYF	TGTGCCAGCAGTAGGACAGGGGAACGTGGCACCATATATTTT
TRBJ2-4	.	TRBV5-5	.	CASSLAGTRAKNIQYF	TGTGCCAGCAGCTTGGCGGGGACACGAGCCAAAAACATTCAGTACTTC
TRBJ2-3	.	TRBV2	.	CASSEAGGHTQYF	TGTGCCAGCAGTGAAGCAGGGGGGCACACGCAGTATTTT
TRBJ2-4	.	TRBV27	TRBD2	CASSLSAGGQNIQYF	TGTGCCAGCAGTTTATCGGCGGGGGGGCAAAACATTCAGTACTTC
TRBJ2-7	.	TRBV7-9	.	CASSLRYEQYF	TGTGCCAGCAGCTTACGGTACGAGCAGTACTTC
TRBJ1-2	few	TRBV5-8	.	CASSLAETYGYTF	TGTGCCAGCAGCTTGGCCGAAACCTATGGCTACACCTTC
TRBJ2-7	.	TRBV6-1	.	CASSETWILHYEQYF	TGTGCCAGCAGTGAAACCTGGATCCTTCACTACGAGCAGTACTTC
TRBJ2-7	.	TRBV5-4	TRBD1	CASSPYRGREQYF	TGTGCCAGCAGCCCGTACAGGGGCCGCGAGCAGTACTTC
TRBJ1-5	.	TRBV28	.	CASSLLGGANQPQHF	TGTGCCAGCAGTTTATTAGGGGGGGCGAATCAGCCCCAGCATTTT
TRBJ2-3	.	TRBV4-1	.	CASSNRGWRTDTQYF	TGCGCCAGCAGCAATAGGGGGTGGCGTACAGATACGCAGTATTTT
TRBJ2-1	.	TRBV7-9	.	CASSSAAYNEQFF	TGTGCCAGCAGCTCGGCAGCCTACAATGAGCAGTTCTTC
TRBJ2-3	.	TRBV7-8	TRBD1	CASSWLGQGDTDTQYF	TGTGCCAGCAGCTGGCTCGGACAGGGGGACACAGATACGCAGTATTTT
TRBJ1-4	.	TRBV12-5	.	CASGLVYGTTIELFF	TGTGCTAGTGGTTTGGTATACGGGACTACGATAGAACTGTTTTTT
TRBJ2-7	.	TRBV27	.	CASSLFLGDSTYEQYF	TGTGCCAGCAGTTTATTCTTGGGGGATTCCACCTACGAGCAGTACTTC
TRBJ1-1	.	TRBV2	.	CASSDYGVLNTEAFF	TGTGCCAGCAGTGATTACGGGGTTCTGAACACTGAAGCTTTCTTT
TRBJ2-3	.	TRBV7-9	TRBD2	CASSSSGGDTQYF	TGTGCCAGCAGCTCTAGCGGGGGGGATACGCAGTATTTT
TRBJ2-2	.	TRBV7-6	TRBD2	CASSPGLAGALTGELFF	TGTGCCAGCAGCCCTGGACTAGCGGGGGCCCTCACCGGGGAGCTGTTTTTT